A selection of T cell receptor beta chains follows, all from one sample in a study of blood T cell repertoires in COVID-19. The method was immunoSEQ multiplex PCR; TCRdb's version includes in-frame clones alone and lacks a portion of them. Of about 180,000 clones listed, more than 70% are singletons. Sequencing used peripheral blood. The receptors were sampled from a person between 65 and 79 years old with COVID-19, enrolled during active disease. CDR3s include the opening cysteine and the closing phenylalanine or tryptophan. The order of the fields is V gene, CDR3 protein.

TRBV6-1	CASSGAPFFYEQYF
TRBV15	CATSVSQKPRLTQETQYF
TRBV7-2	CASSSGQGRQAFNEQFF
TRBV19	CASGTGGAEDETQYF
TRBV10-2	CASRALAGAYNEQFF
TRBV10-1	CASFGAGATAPRQYF
TRBV6-1	CASNVGRGNYEQYF
TRBV24-1	CATSSEKLVRDGELFF
TRBV3-1/TRBV3-2	CASSQEIAGGRHNEQFF
TRBV6-1	CASSERAVNSYEQYF
TRBV15	CATSTEGSVGEKLFF
TRBV10-1	CASSEFAFRGDSSNEKLFF
TRBV9	CASSVGLAGETQYF
TRBV28	CASSSPRAVAGRDYGYTF
TRBV7-2	CASSLFGTAATQYF
TRBV4-2	CASSQGSTNEQFF
TRBV6-5	CASRGPGQGVVTQYF
TRBV6-5	CASGKRQGDNEQFF
TRBV27	CASSLTGGNQPQHF
TRBV11-2	CASSLAVELFF
TRBV10-3	CAISLAGADTQYF
TRBV5-5	CASRQQGFANEKLFF
TRBV20-1	CSASYALPGYYGYTF
TRBV10-3	CAISPGGNEQFF
TRBV6-4	CASRREQYF
TRBV4-1	CASSQAGSGGNQPQHF
TRBV19	CASSAGAETQYF
TRBV7-2	CASSLGLQETQYF
TRBV27	CASSSGQGSHEQYF
TRBV11-2	CASSLASGSQQETQYF
TRBV27	CASSRASGGALGEQFF
TRBV7-9	CASSFRSGRGEQFF
TRBV27	CASRKTGNYGYTF
TRBV28	CASSRPTGSYAGYTF
TRBV6-2/TRBV6-3	CASSSLSSYNEQFF
TRBV7-8	CASSLGSGGNEQFF
TRBV28	CASSTSGAGGPHEQYF
TRBV12-3/TRBV12-4	CASSSRTAFQLFF
TRBV7-9	CASSLNPSEAKQYF
TRBV28	CASSLGGARSYEQYF
TRBV27	CASSRETYNSPLHF
TRBV5-6	CASSLGSGFSNQPQHF